A single sample is the source of the 28 T cell receptor beta chains below, sequenced in a study of beta chain features in type 1 diabetes. Their target antigens are unknown. Study-level points and caveats: People with Type 1 diabetes carried modestly yet significantly shorter TCRB CDR3s in all four CD4+ subsets.

TCRB transcripts that were expressed got sequenced, as all of the isolated RNA had been reverse transcribed. This table comes from immunoSEQ multiplex PCR, and its TCRdb copy is limited to in-frame clones, with some not included. The repertoire holds 300,000 to 450,000 clones, with roughly 12% as singletons. Source material: naive CD4+ T cells from blood. The origin of the receptors is a woman aged 18 to 35 with type 1 diabetes.

With respect to this clone: The same CDR3 arises from other DNA sequences in this sample as well. The chain recombines TRBV5-1 with TRBJ2-4; 9 positions match TRBD1. Trimming removed 0 bases from V and 5 bases from J; junction bases left unmatched: 0. This CDR3 has 14 residues. Germline assignment: CDR1 SGHRS and CDR2 YFSETQ. CDR3 amino acids: CASSLGQGENIQYF. CDR3 bases: TGCGCCAGCAGCTTGGGACAGGGGGAAAACATTCAGTACTTC.

The chain uses TRBV9 and TRBJ2-5; the match to TRBD2 covers 7 bases. V trimming: 3 bases; J trimming: 2 bases; junction bases outside the gene matches: 4. This CDR3 contains 14 residues. CDR1 and CDR2 (germline): SGDLS, YYNGEE. This chain's CDR3 is CASSEEGGQETQYF. DNA for the CDR3: TGTGCCAGCAGCGAGGAGGGAGGGCAAGAGACCCAGTACTTC.

This clone was counted between two and nine times. The chain is built from TRBV7-9 and TRBJ1-4; 7 bases map to TRBD1. CDR1 and CDR2 (germline): SEHNR, FQNEAQ (reference sequence). The V and J ends lost 5 bases and 3 bases, in that order; junction bases with no gene match: 6. There are 15 residues in the CDR3. This chain's CDR3 is CASSTPGGPNEKLFF. For the CDR3, the DNA is TGTGCCAGCAGCACACCAGGGGGGCCTAATGAAAAACTGTTTTTT.

Only a few counts were recorded for this clone. The V call is TRBV14, the J call TRBJ2-7; 7 nucleotides agree with TRBD1. The trim removed 1 base at V and 3 bases at J, leaving 6 bases unmatched. Germline lookup yields CDR1 SGHDN and CDR2 FVKESK. This CDR3 is built from 15 residues. The CDR3 protein is CASSQGRQGSYEQYF. CDR3 DNA: TGTGCCAGCAGCCAAGGGCGACAGGGAAGCTACGAGCAGTACTTC.

This rearrangement joins TRBV4-3 to TRBJ2-2; D is possibly TRBD2 (6 bases). The length of the CDR3 is 15 residues. With 0 bases removed from V and 7 bases from J, the gap between germline ends came to 12 bases. Germline V gene data show CDR1 as LGHNA and CDR2 as YSLEER. Written as DNA, the CDR3 is TGCGCCAGCAGCCAAGAACCGGGGGTCAACGGGGAGCTGTTTTTT. It is translated as CASSQEPGVNGELFF.

This clone was detected only a few times. The chain has TRBV13 and TRBJ1-6, with a possible D match to TRBD1 (5 bases). The V end lost 5 bases, the J end lost 14 bases, and 22 bases lay between the germline ends. Germline CDR1 PRHDT, CDR2 FYEKMQ (reference sequence). CDR3 length: 15 residues. Here the CDR3 DNA reads TGTGCCAGCAGCGGGCCTGGCAGGGCGGTAGTCGCCCTCCACTTT. Encoded protein: CASSGPGRAVVALHF. Full variable domain (missing parts from reference TRBV13 and TRBJ1-6): AAGVIQSPRHLIKEKRETATLKCYPIPRHDTVYWYQQGPGQDPQFLISFYEKMQSDKGSIPDRFSAQQFSDYHSELNMSSLELGDSALYFCASSGPGRAVVALHFGNGTRLTVT.

This clone was detected a few times. The chain's CDR3 is CASSGTVPSNEQFF. CDR3 nucleotide sequence: TGTGCCAGCAGCGGGACAGTCCCTTCCAATGAGCAGTTCTTC. This rearrangement joins TRBV28 to TRBJ2-1; 7 nucleotides match TRBD1. This CDR3 spans 14 amino acids. From germline, CDR1 is MDHEN and CDR2 SYDVKM. Germline trimming cut 6 bases from V and 6 bases from J; bases unmatched to any gene: 8.

A few counts support this clone. J is TRBJ2-1 and V is TRBV14, with 8 positions matching TRBD2. Germline V gene lookup returns CDR1 SGHDN and CDR2 FVKESK. The CDR3 is made up of 16 amino acids. The V and J ends lost 0 bases and 8 bases, in that order; junction bases with no gene match: 9. CDR3 region: CASSQDFGLAGDEQFF. In nucleotides, the CDR3 is TGTGCCAGCAGCCAAGATTTCGGCCTAGCGGGCGATGAGCAGTTCTTC.

The chain links TRBV29-1 to TRBJ2-3; no firm D call. The CDR3 loop spans 13 amino acids. V lost 8 bases, J lost 6 bases, and 18 bases lay in between. Looked up from germline, CDR1 is SQVTM and CDR2 is ANQGSEA. The CDR3 spells CSLLGVLPDTQYF. As DNA, the CDR3 is TGCAGCCTCCTCGGAGTTCTGCCGGATACGCAGTATTTT.

This sequence joins TRBV15 and TRBJ2-5, with 10 bases identical to TRBD1. Germline CDR1 LNHNV, CDR2 YYDKDF (reference sequence). The J segment lost 5 bases and the V segment lost 3 bases, leaving 3 bases of the junction unmatched. The CDR3 runs 14 residues. DNA of the CDR3: TGTGCCACCAGCAGGGGACAGGGGCGTGAGACCCAGTACTTC. It codes for CATSRGQGRETQYF.

The table lists this clone with a few counts. The chain is built from TRBV5-1 and TRBJ2-2; D may be TRBD1 (5 bases). Germline loops: CDR1 SGHRS, CDR2 YFSETQ. This CDR3 contains 14 residues. Trimming left V 1 base short and J 7 bases short, with 11 bases between. CDR3 in amino acids: CASSLRAGRGELFF. The CDR3 nucleotides read TGCGCCAGCAGCTTGCGGGCAGGGCGCGGGGAGCTGTTTTTT.

The genes are TRBV5-4 and TRBJ2-1; D is undetermined. Germline V gene data show CDR1 as SGHNT and CDR2 as YYREEE (reference sequence). The CDR3 is 15 residues long. Trimming cost V 6 bases and J 9 bases, with 22 bases left between them. CDR3 protein: CASTSGSSSAPEQFF. CDR3 in DNA: TGTGCCAGCACCTCGGGTAGCTCTTCTGCCCCTGAGCAGTTCTTC.

The V gene is TRBV7-9, the J gene TRBJ2-1; perhaps TRBD2 as D (5 bases). Trimming stripped 7 bases from V and 5 bases from J, with 18 bases between. Germline V lookup: CDR1 SEHNR, CDR2 FQNEAQ (reference sequence). This CDR3 has 15 amino acids. The CDR3 region has the DNA TGTGCCAGCACGCGCTGGGAAGCGGCCGACAATGAGCAGTTCTTC. Its protein product is CASTRWEAADNEQFF. Full variable domain (outside the CDR3, taken from reference TRBV7-9 and TRBJ2-1): DTGVSQNPRHKITKRGQNVTFRCDPISEHNRLYWYRQTLGQGPEFLTYFQNEAQLEKSRLLSDRFSAERPKGSFSTLEIQRTEQGDSAMYLCASTRWEAADNEQFFGPGTRLTVL.

The CDR3 loop is CAWGQVGISGEQYF. The CDR3 DNA follows: TGTGCCTGGGGACAGGTCGGAATTAGTGGCGAGCAGTACTTC. The rearrangement joins TRBV30 to TRBJ2-7, with TRBD1 identical over 7 bases. Germline CDR1 reads GTSNPN; CDR2 reads SVGIG (reference sequence). The CDR3 length is 14 residues. Trimming at V came to 5 bases and at J to 6 bases, leaving 13 bases not matched to a gene.

The rearrangement uses TRBV29-1 and TRBJ1-1; D remains unclear. V was pared by 5 bases and J by 4 bases, with 14 bases between. The CDR3 has 13 amino acids. The germline gives CDR1 SQVTM, CDR2 ANQGSEA. CDR3 in amino acids: CSVRTFGSTEAFF. The CDR3 region has the DNA TGCAGCGTTAGGACCTTCGGGAGCACTGAAGCTTTCTTT.

The CDR3 reads CASIGGGRTLSEQFF. The CDR3 DNA sequence: TGTGCCAGTATTGGTGGGGGGAGGACCCTCAGTGAGCAGTTCTTC. The gene calls are TRBV19 and TRBJ2-1; tentatively, D is TRBD2 (6 bases). The V end lost 7 bases, the J end lost 9 bases, and 22 bases lay between the germline ends. Per germline, CDR1 LNHDA and CDR2 SQIVND (reference sequence). The CDR3 is 15 amino acids. Complete variable domain (other parts from reference TRBV19 and TRBJ2-1): DGGITQSPKYLFRKEGQNVTLSCEQNLNHDAMYWYRQDPGQGLRLIYYSQIVNDFQKGDIAEGYSVSREKKESFPLTVTSAQKNPTAFYLCASIGGGRTLSEQFFGPGTRLTVL.

This clone has only a few counts. This chain links TRBV28 with TRBJ2-7; D unresolved. CDR1 is MDHEN and CDR2 is SYDVKM in the germline V gene. There are 11 residues in the CDR3. Between the trimmed V and J ends, which lost 2 bases and 4 bases, there was a span of 3 bases. The CDR3 DNA is TGTGCCAGCAGTTTACAGTACGAGCAGTACTTC. Translation: CASSLQYEQYF. The full variable domain, completed using reference TRBV28 and TRBJ2-7, is DVKVTQSSRYLVKRTGEKVFLECVQDMDHENMFWYRQDPGLGLRLIYFSYDVKMKEKGDIPEGYSVSREKKERFSLILESASTNQTSMYLCASSLQYEQYFGPGTRLTVT.

The V gene is TRBV7-6, the J gene TRBJ2-7, with 8 positions matching TRBD1. Per germline, CDR1 SGHVS and CDR2 FNYEAQ. The ends lost 3 bases at V and 3 bases at J; junction bases unmatched: 10. The CDR3 covers 16 residues. CDR3 DNA: TGTGCCAGCAGCTTGGTGGGGACAGGAATTTACTACGAGCAGTACTTC. Encoded protein: CASSLVGTGIYYEQYF.

This clone occurred a few times. The rearrangement uses TRBV1 and TRBJ1-1. TRBV1 has pseudogene status. The CDR3 runs 17 residues. The CDR3 here is CTSSQDSRGNRNTEAFF. The CDR3 DNA is TGCACCAGCAGCCAAGATTCCCGGGGGAATCGGAACACTGAAGCTTTCTTT.

The CDR3 spells CASRDRAYEQYF. CDR3 in DNA: TGTGCCAGCAGGGACAGGGCCTACGAGCAGTACTTC. V is TRBV25-1 and J is TRBJ2-7, with 8 bases aligning to TRBD1. The germline V gene has CDR1 MGHDK and CDR2 SYGVNS. V shed 6 bases, J shed 2 bases, and the junction held 0 bases outside the gene matches. This CDR3 region has 12 residues.

With respect to this clone: The same CDR3 is also encoded by other DNA sequences in this sample. The rearrangement uses TRBV18 and TRBJ1-2, with D possibly TRBD1 on 6 matching bases. This CDR3 has 13 residues. V gave up 2 bases and J gave up 2 bases, with 6 bases separating them. Germline V CDR1 and CDR2: KGHSH, LQKENI. The CDR3 region has the DNA TGTGCCAGCTCACCAGACAGGAACTATGGCTACACCTTC. It yields the protein CASSPDRNYGYTF. Variable domain in full (rest from reference TRBV18 and TRBJ1-2): NAGVMQNPRHLVRRRGQEARLRCSPMKGHSHVYWYRQLPEEGLKFMVYLQKENIIDESGMPKERFSAEFPKEGPSILRIQQVVRGDSAAYFCASSPDRNYGYTFGSGTRLTVV.

This clone was picked up a small number of times. The V gene is TRBV7-2, the J gene TRBJ2-1, with TRBD1 matching over 7 bases. With V trimmed by 7 bases and J by 5 bases, 5 bases remained unmatched. CDR3 size: 13 residues. CDR1 SGHTA and CDR2 FQGNSA come from the germline V gene. The CDR3 spells CASTGQLNNEQFF. Here the CDR3 DNA reads TGTGCCAGCACGGGACAGTTAAACAATGAGCAGTTCTTC.

J is TRBJ2-1 and V is TRBV19; 7 positions agree with TRBD1. Germline values: CDR1 LNHDA, CDR2 SQIVND (reference sequence). The J segment lost 8 bases and the V segment lost 0 bases, leaving 7 bases of the junction unmatched. The CDR3 covers 15 residues. CDR3 coding DNA: TGTGCCAGTAGTATAGAACGGGGACAGCTCGATGAGCAGTTCTTC. Protein: CASSIERGQLDEQFF.

In the case of this clone: This sample includes further DNA sequences coding for the same CDR3. The V call is TRBV18, the J call TRBJ1-2; possible D gene TRBD1, 6 bases. The germline CDR1 and CDR2 sequences are KGHSH and LQKENI. The germline V and J ends were trimmed by 3 bases and 2 bases, with 7 bases remaining between them. This CDR3 is built from 13 residues. The CDR3 DNA sequence: TGTGCCAGCTCACCGGACAGAAACTATGGCTACACCTTC. This codes for CASSPDRNYGYTF.

Points on this clone: This sample includes further DNA sequences coding for the same CDR3. The CDR3 sequence: CASSLGLAGGNEQFF. CDR3 sequence (DNA): TGTGCCAGCAGCTTAGGACTAGCGGGGGGGAATGAGCAGTTCTTC. This chain joins TRBV7-2 and TRBJ2-1; 14 bases map to TRBD2. The V segment lost 1 base and the J segment 7 bases; nucleotides outside the gene matches: 0. The CDR3 extends over 15 amino acids. Germline values: CDR1 SGHTA, CDR2 FQGNSA.

The table lists this clone with a few counts. V usage is TRBV4-2 and J usage is TRBJ1-2; D is perhaps TRBD1 (5 bases). Germline lookup yields CDR1 LGHNA and CDR2 YNFKEQ. CDR3 size: 15 residues. Trimming took 0 bases from V and 5 from J, leaving 13 bases between them. The CDR3: CASSQEGGMAYGYTF. In nucleotides, the CDR3 is TGTGCCAGCAGCCAAGAGGGGGGTATGGCATATGGCTACACCTTC.

This clone was counted only a few times. The chain joins TRBV7-2 to TRBJ2-1, with a tentative D call TRBD1 (5 bases). In germline, CDR1 is SGHTA, CDR2 FQGNSA. V gave up 5 bases and J gave up 7 bases, with 12 bases separating them. This CDR3 contains 13 residues. The CDR3 loop is CASSRTNRNEQFF. For the CDR3, the DNA is TGTGCCAGCAGCAGGACAAACAGGAATGAGCAGTTCTTC.

V is TRBV30 and J is TRBJ1-2; D is uncertain. The CDR3 loop spans 13 amino acids. Trimming stripped 2 bases from V and 2 bases from J, with 9 bases between. Germline CDR1 GTSNPN, CDR2 SVGIG (reference sequence). DNA of the CDR3: TGTGCCTGGAGTCCTGAGATGAACTATGGCTACACCTTC. The encoded protein is CAWSPEMNYGYTF.